A single T cell receptor (beta chain) is shown here with its context. It lacks a known antigen. Base quality data are lacking; no much larger clone is found one base away. This entry belongs to a study of blood T cell repertoires in COVID-19 (dated by TCRdb to the early 2020s). The study in broad terms: Samples covering the acute and convalescent phases of COVID-19 were provided by collaborators in the United States, Italy and Spain. Deeply sampled blood TCRbeta repertoires from subjects exposed to, actively infected with, or recovered from COVID-19 were included in the dataset. Where available, HLA class I and class II types were taken from metadata supplied by the sample provider and were not determined by assay-based typing. Samples were obtained from the ongoing ImmuneRACE study (first 160 participants) and from about 1,300 subjects provided by 6 global collaborators. The prospective study material was composed of cDNA or gDNA derived from T cells, B-cell-depleted T cells, or PBMCs. The repertoires were released in a freely available public database intended as a resource for research on the immune response to SARS-CoV-2. Nearly every sample came with metadata listing a de-identified subject ID, COVID-19 status, age in years and sex.

Study-level results and caveats: How much clinical and demographic metadata was included differed by source and by participant, and the metadata was provided uncurated.

TCRbeta CDR3 regions were amplified from genomic DNA using the immunoSEQ Assay, a bias-controlled multiplex PCR. The paper's processing steps were these. Within the assay, amplification of reference gene primers was used to estimate how many nucleated cells each sample contained. To quantify the absolute abundance of each unique TCRbeta CDR3 rearrangement, sequence reads were collapsed and filtered. For each sample, productive Simpson clonality was calculated by taking the square root of Simpson's diversity index across productive rearrangements. This immuneACCESS table, as held by TCRdb, lists in-frame sequences with V and J called but not all clones. Of the missing ones, under half trace to an unresolved V gene in checked studies; the others have no known cause. V, J and clone size are those of that table, while D and trimming were read from the DNA. For this sample there are some 300,000 clones; 70% to 90% appear just once. Jointly, the top ten make up about an eighth of the sample.

From the cysteine through the phenylalanine, the CDR3 covers 17 amino acids. CDR3 DNA is the only sequence kept; it has 51 bases, read in frame from the first base. As encoded in the germline V gene (reference sequence), CDR1 is SGHNT while CDR2 is YYREEE. The junction shows trimming of 0 bases on V and 5 bases on J, and the gene matches do not reach 8 bases of it. At one collaborating source in Seattle, patients were enrolled during active infection and were followed longitudinally through the course of disease. Whole blood was collected in K2EDTA tubes by collaborating institutions according to the institutions' own protocols. For TCRbeta analysis, collaborators shipped samples as frozen whole blood, isolated PBMCs, or DNA extracted from either of those sample types.

The V gene is TRBV5-4 and the J gene is TRBJ2-3, with 11 bases aligning to TRBD2. This TCR was recovered from a woman in her 70s with COVID-19, enrolled during active disease. The specimen was peripheral blood. The DNA reads TGTGCCAGCAGCTTGGCCATGACTAGCGGGGTGCAAGATACGCAGTATTTT. This is translated as CASSLAMTSGVQDTQYF. With the portions outside the CDR3 filled from the reference TRBV5-4 and TRBJ2-3 genes, the complete variable region becomes ETGVTQSPTHLIKTRGQQVTLRCSSQSGHNTVSWYQQALGQGPQFIFQYYREEENGRGNFPPRFSGLQFPNYSSELNVNALELDDSALYLCASSLAMTSGVQDTQYFGPGTRLTVL.